One TCR beta chain is described in this entry. What it binds is not known. This specimen comes from a study of shared clonotypes between healthy human individuals. Findings and caveats of the study: Few donors restricted represented genetic and exposure-history diversity.

Germline V CDR1 and CDR2: SGHNT, YENEEA. CDR3 length: 17 residues. V gave up 2 bases and J gave up 4 bases; unmatched junction bases: 6. Measured with immunoSEQ multiplex PCR; TCRdb has only the in-frame clones, and not every one. The table lists 550,000 to 700,000 clones, around three quarters of them singletons, with around 2% in the top ten. Sequencing was done on a sample of memory CD4+ T cells sorted from blood. Subset defined: CD45RA-negative fraction. This rearrangement joins TRBV11-3 to TRBJ2-2; 11 bases agree with TRBD2. The source is a woman aged 25-40 years in good health. The CDR3, as DNA: TGTGCCAGCAGCTTAACTAGCGGGAGAGGGGCCACCGGGGAGCTGTTTTTT. Translation: CASSLTSGRGATGELFF.